This note documents a single T cell receptor (beta chain) sequence. V lost 6 bases to trimming and J lost 4 bases, with 10 bases between them. The CDR3 is 12 residues long. The germline CDR1 and CDR2 sequences are SNHLY and FYNNEI. The entry originates in a study of cytomegalovirus exposure and HLA in healthy donors. TCRdb's copy holds only in-frame clones and misses some; the assay was immunoSEQ multiplex PCR. Here the sample spans 90,000 to 120,000 clones, about 94% being singletons. The sample consisted of PBMCs. The V and J genes are TRBV2 and TRBJ2-7; possible D gene TRBD1, 5 bases. This sequence originates from a woman aged 18-29 years in good health and CMV-seronegative. The CDR3: CASRITGYEQYF. DNA for the CDR3: TGTGCCAGCAGAATCACAGGTTACGAGCAGTACTTC.